Below, one T cell receptor (beta chain) is given with its context. The record originates from a study of blood T cell repertoires in COVID-19. Study summary: The cDNA or gDNA used as material had been derived from T cells, B-cell-depleted T cells, or PBMCs.

The CDR3 is 15 residues long. V shed 1 base and J 4 bases; nucleotides not matched to a gene: 4. CDR1 and CDR2 from the germline V gene are SGHAT and FQNNGV. Source study methods: Amplification with reference gene primers provided the estimates of nucleated cell counts. Method: immunoSEQ multiplex PCR; TCRdb's copy keeps in-frame clones and lacks some. That table supplies the V and J calls and clone size; D and trimming were determined from the DNA. The table has about 49,000 clones, 68% seen once. The sequence was obtained from a woman in her sixties or seventies with acute or convalescent COVID-19. V gene TRBV11-2 combines with J gene TRBJ1-1; 9 nucleotides align to TRBD1. Source material: peripheral blood. For the CDR3, the DNA is TGTGCCAGCAGCTTAGGTCCGGGACAGGGCACTGAAGCTTTCTTT. Translated: CASSLGPGQGTEAFF.